This T cell receptor (beta chain) came from a study of shared clonotypes between healthy human individuals. The CDR3 runs 12 residues. Germline CDR1 is MNHEY and CDR2 is SMNVEV (reference sequence). The trim removed 10 bases at V and 4 bases at J, leaving 3 bases unmatched. Assay: immunoSEQ multiplex PCR; the TCRdb copy retains only in-frame clones and omits some. The data show fewer than 400,000 clones, less than 85% seen once. The clonotype was recovered from a man aged 25-45 years in good health. The chain recombines TRBV27 with TRBJ2-3, with TRBD2 matching 9 bases. Material: memory CD4+ T cells sorted from blood. This sample's subset: CD45RA-negative fraction. In DNA, the CDR3 is TGTGCCACCAGGACTAGCGCAGATACGCAGTATTTT. The encoded protein is CATRTSADTQYF.